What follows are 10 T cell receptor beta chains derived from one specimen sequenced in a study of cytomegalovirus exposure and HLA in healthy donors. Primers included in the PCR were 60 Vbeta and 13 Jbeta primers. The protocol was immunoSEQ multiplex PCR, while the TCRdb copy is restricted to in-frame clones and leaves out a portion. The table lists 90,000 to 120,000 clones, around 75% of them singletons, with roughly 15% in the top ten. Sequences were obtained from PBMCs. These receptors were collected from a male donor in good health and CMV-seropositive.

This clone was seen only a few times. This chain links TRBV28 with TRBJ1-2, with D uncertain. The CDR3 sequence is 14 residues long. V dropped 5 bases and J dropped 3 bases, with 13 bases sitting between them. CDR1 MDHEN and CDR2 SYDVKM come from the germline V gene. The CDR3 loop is CASSQVPEHYGYTF. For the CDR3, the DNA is TGTGCCAGCAGTCAAGTCCCCGAGCACTATGGCTACACCTTC.

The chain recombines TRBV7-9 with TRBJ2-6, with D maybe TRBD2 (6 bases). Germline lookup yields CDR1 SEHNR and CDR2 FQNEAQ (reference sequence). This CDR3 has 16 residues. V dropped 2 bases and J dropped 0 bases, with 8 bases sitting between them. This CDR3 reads CASSLWRDSGANVLTF. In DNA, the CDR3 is TGTGCCAGCAGCTTATGGCGGGACTCTGGGGCCAACGTCCTGACTTTC.

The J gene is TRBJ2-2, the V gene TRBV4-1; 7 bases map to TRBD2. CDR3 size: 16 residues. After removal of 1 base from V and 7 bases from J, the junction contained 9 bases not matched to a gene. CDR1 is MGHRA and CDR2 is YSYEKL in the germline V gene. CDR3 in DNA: TGCGCCAGCAGCCAAGGGGAGGCGGGGAGGGTCGGGGAGCTGTTTTTT. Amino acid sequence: CASSQGEAGRVGELFF.

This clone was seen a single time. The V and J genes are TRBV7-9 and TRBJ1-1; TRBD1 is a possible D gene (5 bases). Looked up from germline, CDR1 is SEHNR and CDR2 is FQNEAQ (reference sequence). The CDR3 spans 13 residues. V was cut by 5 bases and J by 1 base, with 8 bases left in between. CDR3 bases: TGTGCCAGCAGCCCCAGGGCGAACACTGAAGCTTTCTTT. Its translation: CASSPRANTEAFF.

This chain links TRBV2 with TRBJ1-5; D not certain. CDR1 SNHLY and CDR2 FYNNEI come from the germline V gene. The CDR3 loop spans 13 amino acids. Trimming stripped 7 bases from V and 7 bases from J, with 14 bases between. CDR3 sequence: CASKGRDGQPQHF. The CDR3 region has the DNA TGTGCCAGCAAAGGGAGGGATGGACAGCCCCAGCATTTT.

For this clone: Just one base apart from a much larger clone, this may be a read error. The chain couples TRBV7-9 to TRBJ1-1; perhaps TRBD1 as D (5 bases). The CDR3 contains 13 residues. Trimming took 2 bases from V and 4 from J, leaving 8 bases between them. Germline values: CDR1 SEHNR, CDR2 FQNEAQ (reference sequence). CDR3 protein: CASSLRGGTEAFF. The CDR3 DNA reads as TGTGCCAGCAGCTTACGGGGGGGCACTGAAGCTTTCTTT.

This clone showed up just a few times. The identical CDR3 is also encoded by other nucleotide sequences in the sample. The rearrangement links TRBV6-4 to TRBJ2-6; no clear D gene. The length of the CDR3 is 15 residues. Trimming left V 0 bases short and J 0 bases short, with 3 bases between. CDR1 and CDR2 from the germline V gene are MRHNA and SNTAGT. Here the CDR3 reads CASSDSSSGANVLTF. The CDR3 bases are TGTGCCAGCAGTGACTCTAGCTCTGGGGCCAACGTCCTGACTTTC.

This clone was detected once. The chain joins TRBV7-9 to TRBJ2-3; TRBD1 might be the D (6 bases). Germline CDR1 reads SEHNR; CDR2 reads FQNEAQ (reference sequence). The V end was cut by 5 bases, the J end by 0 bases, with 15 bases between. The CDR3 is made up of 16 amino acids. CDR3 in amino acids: CASSQNSDRSTDTQYF. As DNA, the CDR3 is TGTGCCAGCAGCCAAAACAGCGACAGGAGCACAGATACGCAGTATTTT.

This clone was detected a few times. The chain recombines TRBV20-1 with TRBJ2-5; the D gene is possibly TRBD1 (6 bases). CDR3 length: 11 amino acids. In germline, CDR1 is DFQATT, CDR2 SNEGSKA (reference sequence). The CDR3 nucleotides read TGCAGCGGACAGTCTCAAGAGACCCAGTACTTC. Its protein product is CSGQSQETQYF.

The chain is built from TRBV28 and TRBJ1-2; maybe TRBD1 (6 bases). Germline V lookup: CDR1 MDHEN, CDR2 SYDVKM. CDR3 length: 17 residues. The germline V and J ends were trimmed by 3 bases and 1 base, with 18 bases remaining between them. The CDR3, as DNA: TGTGCCAGCAGTTTCCCTCGGACAGAGAGCGATAACTATGGCTACACCTTC. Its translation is CASSFPRTESDNYGYTF.